This T cell receptor (beta chain) appears in the sequencing data of a study of blood T cell repertoires in COVID-19. On the study more broadly: The study drew acute and convalescent COVID-19 samples from the United States, Italy and Spain. PBMCs, B-cell-depleted T cells, or T cells provided the cDNA or gDNA that made up the material.

The CDR3 runs to 16 residues. The V and J ends lost 7 bases and 0 bases, in that order; junction bases with no gene match: 10. CDR1 is SGHRS, CDR2 YFSETQ, per germline. As processed by the authors: By means of reference gene primer amplification, nucleated cell counts were estimated. The method was immunoSEQ multiplex PCR; TCRdb's version includes in-frame clones alone and lacks a portion of them. That table furnishes V, J and clone size, whereas the DNA furnished D and trimming. The sample has about 260,000 clones, about 88% seen once. Seattle's enrolled individuals joined amid active infection and were then monitored longitudinally.

Sample: peripheral blood. The rearrangement uses TRBV5-1 and TRBJ2-3, with 8 bases aligning to TRBD2. This TCR derives from a woman in her twenties or thirties with COVID-19, enrolled during active disease. The CDR3 sequence is CASRPPTSGSTDTQYF. CDR3 in DNA: TGCGCCAGCCGACCCCCAACTAGCGGAAGCACAGATACGCAGTATTTT. Supplemented by reference TRBV5-1 and TRBJ2-3, the full variable domain reads KAGVTQTPRYLIKTRGQQVTLSCSPISGHRSVSWYQQTPGQGLQFLFEYFSETQRNKGNFPGRFSGRQFSNSRSEMNVSTLELGDSALYLCASRPPTSGSTDTQYFGPGTRLTVL.